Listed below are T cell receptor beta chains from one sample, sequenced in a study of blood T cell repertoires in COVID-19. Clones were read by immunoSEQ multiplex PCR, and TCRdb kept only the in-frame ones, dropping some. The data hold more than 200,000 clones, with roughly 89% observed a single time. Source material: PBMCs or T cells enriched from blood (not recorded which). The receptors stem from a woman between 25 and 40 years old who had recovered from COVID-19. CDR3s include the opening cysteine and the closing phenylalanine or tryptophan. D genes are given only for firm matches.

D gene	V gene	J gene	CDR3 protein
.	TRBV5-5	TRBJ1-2	CASSLSAGRYDGYTF
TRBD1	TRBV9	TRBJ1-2	CASSGSQGSGYGYTF
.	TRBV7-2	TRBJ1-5	CASSLAQGAKQPQHF
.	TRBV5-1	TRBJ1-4	CASSSDSSNEKLFF
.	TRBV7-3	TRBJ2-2	CASSLIEQNTGELFF
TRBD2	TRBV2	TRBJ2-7	CASSRRAGEFPHEQYF
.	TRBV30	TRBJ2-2	CAWSKRRDTGELFF
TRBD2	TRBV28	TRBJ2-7	CASSRSSSGRAYEQYF
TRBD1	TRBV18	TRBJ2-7	CASSPGQGAWYF
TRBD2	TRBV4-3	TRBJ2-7	CASSQFSGSYEQYF
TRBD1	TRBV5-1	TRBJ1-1	CASSTGQGGTEAFF
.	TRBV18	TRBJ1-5	CASSTTGFNQPQHF
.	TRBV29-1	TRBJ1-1	CSVEDRGGGAGNTEAFF
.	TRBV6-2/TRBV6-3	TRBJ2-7	CASSRPAGTVTYEQYF
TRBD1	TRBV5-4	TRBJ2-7	CASSGGTGEQYF
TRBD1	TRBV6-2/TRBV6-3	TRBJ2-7	CASSYSPDRPREQYF
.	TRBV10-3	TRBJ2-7	CAISEWRAYEQYF
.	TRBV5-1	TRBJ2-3	CASSLAGNTDTQYF
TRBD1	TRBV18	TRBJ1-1	CASSPREQGVGTEAFF
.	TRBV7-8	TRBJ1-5	CASSRTGSDPNQPQHF
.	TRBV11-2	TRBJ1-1	CASSDRMNTEAFF
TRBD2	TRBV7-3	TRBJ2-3	CASSLRLAGVPDTQYF
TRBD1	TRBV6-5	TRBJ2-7	CASGQPGQAYEQYF
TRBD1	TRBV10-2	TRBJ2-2	CASSEGQGAGGELFF
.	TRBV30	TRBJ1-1	CAWSRSREAFF
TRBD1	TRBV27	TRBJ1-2	CASRTGGNYGYTF
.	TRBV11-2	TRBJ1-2	CASSPGSPYGYTF
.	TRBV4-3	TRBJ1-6	CASSQVLTGSSPLHF
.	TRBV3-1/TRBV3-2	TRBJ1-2	CASSQDLDSGYTF
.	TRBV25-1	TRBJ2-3	CASSHTRGSTDTQYF
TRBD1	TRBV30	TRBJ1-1	CAWSSGQANTEAFF
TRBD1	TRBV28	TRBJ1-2	CASSSGQGSGYTF
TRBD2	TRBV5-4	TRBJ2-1	CASSVLTSGRNEQFF
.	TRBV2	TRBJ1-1	CASRGQIEAFF
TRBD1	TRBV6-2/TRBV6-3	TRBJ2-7	CASSRDSGWYEQYF
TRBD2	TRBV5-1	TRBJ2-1	CASSFFRNGRAYNEQFF
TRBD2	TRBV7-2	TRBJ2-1	CASRSTSGSSEFF
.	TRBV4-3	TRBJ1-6	CASSQATGTKNSPLHF
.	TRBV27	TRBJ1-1	CASSLRGGRNTEAFF
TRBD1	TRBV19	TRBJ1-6	CASSVDRAGYSPLHF
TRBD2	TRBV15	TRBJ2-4	CATSRANSGGDIQYF
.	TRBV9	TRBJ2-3	CASSSHWTQYF
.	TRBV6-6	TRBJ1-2	CASRVSANYGYTF
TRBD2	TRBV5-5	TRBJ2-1	CASSVPGLADNEQFF
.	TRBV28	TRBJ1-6	CASSLVWAQVSPLHF
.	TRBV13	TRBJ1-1	CASSSRDSSFNWDTEAFF
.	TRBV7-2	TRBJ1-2	CASSLMEDGYTF
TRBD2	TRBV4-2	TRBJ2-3	CASSQVAGDTQYF
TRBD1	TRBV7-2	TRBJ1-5	CASSQGQGGLSQHF
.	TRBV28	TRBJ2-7	CASTGGVPYEQYF
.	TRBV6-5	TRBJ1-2	CASSMDSFGYGYTF
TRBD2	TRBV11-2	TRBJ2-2	CASSLVHGLARKTGELFF
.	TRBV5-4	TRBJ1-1	CASSRPPGHNTEAFF
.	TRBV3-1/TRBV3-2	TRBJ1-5	CASSQDMIGGNQPQHF
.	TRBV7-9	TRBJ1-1	CASSLAVETEAFF
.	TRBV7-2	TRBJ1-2	CASSFSNYGYTF
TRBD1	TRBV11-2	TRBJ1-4	CASSFRGPNEKLFF